This TCR beta chain derives from a study of T cell responses to AZD1222 COVID-19 vaccine. General study findings and limits: Variant regions that are unmutated are reportedly the target of nearly half of spike-specific TCRs.

Sequenced by immunoSEQ multiplex PCR; TCRdb stores in-frame clones only, minus some. Of 40,000 to 45,000 clones in the sample, around three quarters were seen once. About this clone itself: Antigen specificity is unknown.

Germline loops: CDR1 MNHEY, CDR2 SMNVEV (reference sequence). The CDR3 runs to 15 residues. V dropped 4 bases and J dropped 2 bases, with 13 bases sitting between them. The rearrangement links TRBV27 to TRBJ2-3, with D possibly TRBD1 on 6 matching bases. The clonotype comes from an adult who received the MenACWY meningococcal vaccine as a control. The sequencing here drew on peripheral blood, taken 28 days after the second dose of the MenACWY control vaccine. DNA for the CDR3: TGTGCCAGCAGTTCTCGGGACATAAACACAGATACGCAGTATTTT. Translated, it gives CASSSRDINTDTQYF.